These 29 T cell receptor beta chains share one sample of origin, sequenced in a study of T-cell memory formation after mild COVID-19. Via MiXCR, TCRdb re-called the 5' RACE reads, giving one row per CDR3 protein. The table lists about 350,000 distinct CDR3 sequences, about 20% of them singletons. Sequencing input: PBMCs or a T cell subset sorted from them (not recorded which). These receptors all stem from a man aged 18-30 years who had mild COVID-19 (a few samples of this study predate the infection). Cell type and time point are not known.

This chain links TRBV6-1 with TRBJ2-5; possibly TRBD1 for D (5 bases). The CDR3 is 15 amino acids. The V gene lost 1 base and the J gene lost 6 bases, with 15 bases spanning the gap. Germline V gene lookup returns CDR1 MNHNS and CDR2 SASEGT. The CDR3 sequence is CASSEGGPGRKTQYF. The CDR3 coding sequence is TGTGCCAGCAGTGAAGGGGGCCCTGGGCGGAAGACCCAGTACTTC.

Only a few counts were recorded for this clonotype. The V and J genes are TRBV4-2 and TRBJ1-2; D is unresolved. The CDR3 covers 11 residues. CDR1 is LGHNA and CDR2 is YNFKEQ in the germline V gene. Trimming stripped 0 bases from V and 6 bases from J, with 2 bases between. As DNA, the CDR3 is TGTGCCAGCAGCCAAGATGATGGCTACACCTTC. This sequence encodes CASSQDDGYTF.

This clonotype was counted a single time. J is TRBJ2-1 and V is TRBV7-2, with 8 bases fitting TRBD2. J gave up 4 bases and V 5 bases, and 7 bases lay outside the gene matches. The CDR3 runs 15 residues. Germline V gives CDR1 SGHTA, CDR2 FQGNSA. The CDR3 region has the DNA TGTGCCAGCAGCCAAAACGGCGGGGGGTACAATGAGCAGTTCTTC. It encodes CASSQNGGGYNEQFF. Drawing the rest from reference TRBV7-2 and TRBJ2-1, the complete variable domain is GAGVSQSPSNKVTEKGKDVELRCDPISGHTALYWYRQSLGQGLEFLIYFQGNSAPDKSGLPSDRFSAERTGGSVSTLTIQRTQQEDSAVYLCASSQNGGGYNEQFFGPGTRLTVL.

The chain recombines TRBV18 with TRBJ2-5, with TRBD2 as a possible D gene (6 bases). The CDR3 runs to 16 residues. Trimming removed 4 bases at V and 0 bases at J, with 15 bases between. The germline V gene encodes CDR1 KGHSH and CDR2 LQKENI. CDR3 nucleotides: TGTGCCAGCTCACGGGGACCTAGCGATAACCAAGAGACCCAGTACTTC. This sequence encodes CASSRGPSDNQETQYF.

In its sample, this clonotype was seen a few times. The rearrangement uses TRBV30 and TRBJ1-5; D is undetermined. V dropped 2 bases and J dropped 10 bases, with 12 bases sitting between them. There are 12 residues in the CDR3. Germline CDR1 reads GTSNPN; CDR2 reads SVGIG (reference sequence). CDR3 region: CAWSREAGPQHF. The CDR3 DNA follows: TGTGCCTGGAGTAGGGAGGCTGGACCCCAGCATTTT.

This clonotype showed up just a few times. The chain links TRBV5-1 to TRBJ2-3; the match to TRBD2 covers 8 bases. After removal of 6 bases from V and 9 bases from J, the junction contained 9 bases not matched to a gene. The V gene's germline CDR1 is SGHRS and CDR2 YFSETQ. The length of the CDR3 is 13 residues. CDR3 DNA: TGCGCCAGCATGTCTAGCGGGTTCGGGACGCAGTATTTT. Its translation: CASMSSGFGTQYF.

The chain couples TRBV4-3 to TRBJ2-1; D remains unclear. Germline CDR1 LGHNA, CDR2 YSLEER. The ends were cut back, 0 bases at V and 4 bases at J, with 10 bases in the middle. The CDR3 has 15 amino acids. The CDR3 nucleotides read TGCGCCAGCAGCCAAGATGGGAACAGATACAATGAGCAGTTCTTC. It is translated as CASSQDGNRYNEQFF.

The chain uses TRBV20-1 and TRBJ2-1, with D possibly being TRBD2 (6 bases). Trimming left V 6 bases short and J 9 bases short, with 15 bases between. This CDR3 spans 12 amino acids. Germline CDR1 DFQATT, CDR2 SNEGSKA (reference sequence). The DNA of the CDR3 is TGCAGTGCGGCCGGGAGATCGGGTGAGCAGTTCTTC. Translated: CSAAGRSGEQFF.

This clonotype has only a few counts. The chain is built from TRBV7-8 and TRBJ2-5; D remains ambiguous. Germline V CDR1 and CDR2: SGHVS, FQNEAQ. Trimming took 4 bases from V and 2 from J, leaving 14 bases between them. This CDR3 comprises 15 residues. The CDR3: CASSSQRVPQETQYF. The CDR3 DNA reads TGTGCCAGCAGCTCCCAGAGAGTCCCACAAGAGACCCAGTACTTC.

The rearrangement links TRBV12-5 to TRBJ1-1, with D uncertain. V was cut by 2 bases and J by 1 base, with 5 bases left in between. The CDR3 is 13 amino acids. Germline V gene sequence: CDR1 LGHNT, CDR2 FRNRAP. CDR3 bases: TGTGCTAGTGGTTTGTCGGGGAACACTGAAGCTTTCTTT. Translating it yields CASGLSGNTEAFF.

The genes are TRBV6-6 and TRBJ1-1; D gene unclear. The germline V gene encodes CDR1 MNHNY and CDR2 SVGAGI (reference sequence). The germline V and J ends were trimmed by 0 bases and 2 bases, with 19 bases remaining between them. This CDR3 is 18 amino acids long. The CDR3 region is CASSYSIQVPNQNTEAFF. DNA for the CDR3: TGTGCCAGCAGTTACTCGATCCAGGTCCCCAATCAAAACACTGAAGCTTTCTTT.

The genes are TRBV6-5 and TRBJ1-5; 12 nucleotides align to TRBD1. Trimming took 0 bases from V and 7 from J; bases not matched to a gene: 4. This CDR3 is 16 amino acids long. The germline V gene has CDR1 MNHEY and CDR2 SVGAGI. In nucleotides, the CDR3 is TGTGCCAGCAGTTACTCGGGGACAGGGGGCGACCAGCCCCAGCATTTT. It is translated as CASSYSGTGGDQPQHF.

This chain uses TRBV5-1 with TRBJ2-2; maybe TRBD1 (6 bases). The CDR3 consists of 13 residues. The ends were cut back, 3 bases at V and 7 bases at J, with 10 bases in the middle. Per germline, CDR1 SGHRS and CDR2 YFSETQ. CDR3 sequence reads: CASSSTGFGELFF. Here the CDR3 DNA reads TGCGCCAGCAGCTCTACAGGGTTCGGGGAGCTGTTTTTT.

This clonotype was detected only a few times. V is TRBV2 and J is TRBJ2-7; 8 bases agree with TRBD1. The germline CDR1 and CDR2 sequences are SNHLY and FYNNEI. J lost 2 bases, V lost 6 bases, and 9 bases had no gene match. This CDR3 comprises 15 residues. The chain's CDR3 is CASRGLGQGAYEQYF. The CDR3 coding sequence is TGTGCCAGCAGGGGGCTTGGACAGGGAGCCTACGAGCAGTACTTC.

This chain uses TRBV7-8 with TRBJ2-1; perhaps TRBD2 as D (5 bases). Trimming pared 5 bases from V and 9 bases from J, leaving 11 bases between. This CDR3 region has 12 residues. The germline CDR1 and CDR2 sequences are SGHVS and FQNEAQ. CDR3 DNA: TGTGCCAGCAGCCAATATGCGGGTGAGCAGTTCTTC. Translated: CASSQYAGEQFF.

The chain combines TRBV5-1 with TRBJ2-7, with D uncertain. Germline assignment: CDR1 SGHRS and CDR2 YFSETQ. The length of the CDR3 is 14 residues. The V end was cut by 4 bases, the J end by 2 bases, with 13 bases between. DNA of the CDR3: TGCGCCAGCAGCGCTGGAAATACCCCCTACGAGCAGTACTTC. Amino acids: CASSAGNTPYEQYF.

This clonotype has a handful of counts. The chain recombines TRBV3-1 with TRBJ1-4; D unresolved. Between the trimmed V and J ends, which lost 0 bases and 8 bases, there was a span of 13 bases. The CDR3 totals 15 residues. Germline loops: CDR1 LGHDT, CDR2 YNNKEL (reference sequence). The CDR3 coding sequence is TGTGCCAGCAGCCAAGACGGTATGTTCCAGGAAAAACTGTTTTTT. Translated, it gives CASSQDGMFQEKLFF.

This clonotype was observed a few times. The chain has TRBV3-1 and TRBJ2-7, with D perhaps matching TRBD1 (7 bases). V lost 2 bases, J lost 6 bases, and 14 bases lay in between. The CDR3 has 14 residues. Germline assignment: CDR1 LGHDT and CDR2 YNNKEL (reference sequence). The CDR3 loop reads CASSQSAGGGEQYV. CDR3 nucleotides: TGTGCCAGCAGCCAATCGGCAGGGGGAGGCGAGCAGTACGTC.

This chain links TRBV7-2 with TRBJ2-3; possibly TRBD1 for D (5 bases). The CDR3 has 13 residues. The V end was cut by 5 bases, the J end by 6 bases, with 12 bases between. In germline, CDR1 is SGHTA, CDR2 FQGNSA. The CDR3: CASSQQVRDTQYF. The CDR3 region has the DNA TGTGCCAGCAGCCAACAGGTGCGGGATACGCAGTATTTT.

This rearrangement joins TRBV7-3 to TRBJ2-3; TRBD2 might be the D (6 bases). The V and J ends lost 0 bases and 1 base respectively, with 11 bases between them. The CDR3 sequence is 16 residues long. Germline lookup yields CDR1 SGHTA and CDR2 FQGTGA. CDR3 DNA sequence: TGTGCCAGCAGCTTAACGGGGACGGGGGGCACAGATACGCAGTATTTT. Protein product: CASSLTGTGGTDTQYF.

The chain couples TRBV5-5 to TRBJ1-2; the D gene is possibly TRBD1 (5 bases). This CDR3 has 14 residues. Looked up from germline, CDR1 is SGHKS and CDR2 is YYEKEE (reference sequence). Trimming took off 2 bases at V and 2 bases at J, with 10 bases between the two ends. The CDR3 coding sequence is TGTGCCAGCAGCTTTCCGGGGGGGAACTATGGCTACACCTTC. As protein: CASSFPGGNYGYTF.

The sample holds a few counts of this clonotype. The CDR3 nucleotides are TGTGCCAGCAGGGAAGGGCGCACCGGGGAGCTGTTTTTT. Protein: CASREGRTGELFF. The V and J genes are TRBV12-3 or TRBV12-4 and TRBJ2-2; D is ambiguous. V gave up 6 bases and J gave up 4 bases, with 9 bases separating them. This CDR3 is built from 13 residues.

The chain joins TRBV5-4 to TRBJ2-1; 8 bases are a match to TRBD1. CDR1 and CDR2 from the germline V gene are SGHNT and YYREEE (reference sequence). The ends lost 3 bases at V and 8 bases at J; junction bases unmatched: 4. CDR3 length: 13 amino acids. CDR3 sequence reads: CASSWDRTHEQFF. The DNA of the CDR3 is TGTGCCAGCAGCTGGGACAGGACCCATGAGCAGTTCTTC.

This clonotype was seen ten or more times. V usage is TRBV6-1 and J usage is TRBJ2-2; 9 positions agree with TRBD2. CDR3 length equals 15 residues. V shed 5 bases, J shed 4 bases, and the junction held 5 bases outside the gene matches. Germline V lookup: CDR1 MNHNS, CDR2 SASEGT. The CDR3: CASSLRGGSTGELFF. The CDR3 DNA reads as TGTGCCAGCAGTTTGCGGGGGGGCAGCACCGGGGAGCTGTTTTTT.

This chain connects TRBV3-1 to TRBJ2-5; D remains ambiguous. Per the germline V gene, CDR1 is LGHDT and CDR2 is YNNKEL (reference sequence). Trimming left V 6 bases short and J 5 bases short, with 19 bases between. This CDR3 has 15 amino acids. The CDR3: CASSPGQTLGETQYF. The CDR3 DNA follows: TGTGCCAGCAGTCCCGGGCAAACCTTAGGGGAGACCCAGTACTTC.

The chain carries TRBV7-2 and TRBJ2-5; 8 nucleotides match TRBD1. The junction had 6 bases not matched to a gene; V was cut back by 3 bases and J by 0 bases. CDR3 length: 16 residues. The germline V gene encodes CDR1 SGHTA and CDR2 FQGNSA. This chain's CDR3 is CASSFGRGLDQETQYF. The CDR3 coding sequence is TGTGCCAGCAGCTTCGGCAGGGGGCTGGACCAAGAGACCCAGTACTTC.

The rearrangement links TRBV12-3 or TRBV12-4 to TRBJ2-2; unclear D gene. The V end was cut by 10 bases, the J end by 1 base, with 7 bases between. This CDR3 contains 12 residues. DNA for the CDR3: TGTGCCACCAGCTGGAACACCGGGGAGCTGTTTTTT. The encoded protein is CATSWNTGELFF.

The chain is built from TRBV5-1 and TRBJ2-7; D not resolved. Germline V lookup: CDR1 SGHRS, CDR2 YFSETQ. CDR3 length: 12 amino acids. V shed 4 bases and J shed 7 bases, with 12 bases lying between them. The CDR3 loop reads CASSHPAGEQYF. For the CDR3, the DNA is TGCGCCAGCAGCCACCCGGCTGGGGAGCAGTACTTC.

This clonotype was seen more than once but under ten times. The rearrangement uses TRBV6-6 and TRBJ1-5, with 10 positions matching TRBD1. V shed 7 bases and J 6 bases; nucleotides not matched to a gene: 6. This CDR3 contains 14 residues. Germline CDR1 and CDR2: MNHNY and SVGAGI (reference sequence). The CDR3 region is CASIGDRGLQPQHF. The DNA for the CDR3 is TGTGCCAGCATAGGCGACAGGGGGCTTCAGCCCCAGCATTTT.